This T cell receptor beta chain is drawn from a study of blood T cell repertoires in COVID-19. The CDR3 totals 15 residues. Trimming pared 5 bases from V and 5 bases from J, leaving 16 bases between. Germline V gene lookup returns CDR1 SEHNR and CDR2 FQNEAQ (reference sequence). Original methodology: Researchers report that nucleated cell counts were estimated from reference gene primer amplification. Clones were sequenced by immunoSEQ multiplex PCR, and TCRdb holds only the in-frame ones, with some missing. V and J calls and clone size are given by that table; D and trimming were obtained from the DNA. Among 99,000 or so clones, around 74% were seen once, and the ten largest hold roughly 21%.

The chain recombines TRBV7-9 with TRBJ2-1, with D perhaps matching TRBD2 (6 bases). Source material: peripheral blood. The sequence was collected from a woman aged 65 to 85 with acute or convalescent COVID-19. The CDR3: CASSPWGGANNEQFF. CDR3 sequence (DNA): TGTGCCAGCAGCCCTTGGGGCGGGGCCAACAATGAGCAGTTCTTC.